The present T cell receptor (beta chain) was sequenced within a study of T cell repertoires in cytomegalovirus infection. Whole-study context: Epitope selection comprised recently identified HLA-C-restricted CMV epitopes and well-studied HLA-B-restricted CMV epitopes.

TCRdb itself ran the reads through MiXCR, one entry per CDR3 protein. The data contain 450,000 to 650,000 distinct CDR3 sequences, roughly 43% of them singletons. This clonotype was recorded at least ten times. The antigen is unknown. The CDR3 is made up of 11 amino acids. The V end lost 6 bases, the J end lost 8 bases, and 7 bases lay between the germline ends. CDR1 and CDR2 from the germline V gene are SGHTA and FQGNSA. Points from the study as a whole: Adding up the frequency of public TCR beta families identified people who carried CMV plus the relevant HLA. CMV-specific TCR beta clonotypes restricted by HLA-C were the ones dominating the ex vivo response.

This TCR was recovered from a human donor in good health (CMV status not recorded). Some clones in this sample may be carry-over from other donors' samples. V and J are TRBV7-2 and TRBJ1-4; D is unresolved. This specimen was cultured PBMCs, taken from culture after CMV antigen stimulation. This CDR3 reads CASRRTEKLFF. CDR3 DNA sequence: TGTGCCAGCAGACGCACAGAAAAACTGTTTTTT.